This T cell receptor beta chain was sequenced during a study of molecular identifiers for immune sequencing clone quantification. Findings and limits, study-wide: Naive cells had under 1% of molecules in clones above 20 RNA copies, effectors over 98%. Barcodes shared by identical TCR molecules could lead to underestimated sizes of highly expanded clones.

V was trimmed by 4 bases and J by 6 bases, leaving 13 bases between them. The germline V gene encodes CDR1 LGHNA and CDR2 YNFKEQ. The CDR3 consists of 14 residues. As regards this clonotype: What it recognizes is unknown.

Isolation of naive CD8 T cells was achieved by sorting on a CD8+CD4-CCR7+CD45RA+ phenotype. Generation of bulk TCR libraries relied on previously described methods and listed TCR primers. TCRdb reprocessed the PCR reads via MiXCR and lists one record per CDR3 protein. The table includes about half a million distinct CDR3 sequences, around 25% detected once. The chain uses TRBV4-2 and TRBJ2-1; D is undetermined. The source of this sequence is a human donor in good health. Some libraries in this study had Jurkat cell RNA spiked in. The sequenced material came from naive CD8+ T cells from blood, with Jurkat cell RNA spiked in. As for subset: FACS-sorted CD8+CD4-CCR7+CD45RA+ naive T cells. The CDR3, as DNA: TGTGCCAGCAGCCCCCTGGCCAACTCCAATGAGCAGTTCTTC. Protein product: CASSPLANSNEQFF.